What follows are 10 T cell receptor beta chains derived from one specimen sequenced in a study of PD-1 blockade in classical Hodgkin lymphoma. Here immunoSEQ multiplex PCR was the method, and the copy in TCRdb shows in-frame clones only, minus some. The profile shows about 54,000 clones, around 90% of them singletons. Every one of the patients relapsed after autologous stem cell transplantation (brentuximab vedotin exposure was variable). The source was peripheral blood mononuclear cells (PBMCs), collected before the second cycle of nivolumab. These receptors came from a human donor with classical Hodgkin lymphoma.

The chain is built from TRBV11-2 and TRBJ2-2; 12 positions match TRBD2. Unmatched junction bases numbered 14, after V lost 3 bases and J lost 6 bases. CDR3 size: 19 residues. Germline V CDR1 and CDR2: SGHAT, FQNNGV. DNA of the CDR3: TGTGCCAGCAGCTTCCCGCTAGCGGGGGGGCAGTCGTTGGCCGGGGAGCTGTTTTTT. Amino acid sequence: CASSFPLAGGQSLAGELFF. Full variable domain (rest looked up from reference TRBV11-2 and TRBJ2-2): EAGVAQSPRYKIIEKRQSVAFWCNPISGHATLYWYQQILGQGPKLLIQFQNNGVVDDSQLPKDRFSAERLKGVDSTLKIQPAKLEDSAVYLCASSFPLAGGQSLAGELFFGEGSRLTVL.

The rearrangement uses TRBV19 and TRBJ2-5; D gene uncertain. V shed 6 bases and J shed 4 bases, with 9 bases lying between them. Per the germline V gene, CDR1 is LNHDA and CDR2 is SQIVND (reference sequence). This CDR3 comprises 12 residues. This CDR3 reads CASSPSGETQYF. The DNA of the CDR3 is TGTGCCAGTAGCCCCTCGGGAGAGACCCAGTACTTC.

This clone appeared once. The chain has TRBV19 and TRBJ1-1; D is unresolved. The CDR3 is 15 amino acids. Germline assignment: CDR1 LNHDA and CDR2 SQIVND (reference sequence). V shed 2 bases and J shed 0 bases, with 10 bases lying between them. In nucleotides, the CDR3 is TGTGCCAGTAGTATACGCGCAGTCATGAACACTGAAGCTTTCTTT. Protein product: CASSIRAVMNTEAFF.

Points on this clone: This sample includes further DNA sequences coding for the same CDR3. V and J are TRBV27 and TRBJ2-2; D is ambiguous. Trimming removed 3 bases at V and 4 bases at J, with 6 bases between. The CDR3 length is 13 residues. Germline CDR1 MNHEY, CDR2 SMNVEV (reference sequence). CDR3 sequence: CASSFGGTGELFF. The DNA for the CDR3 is TGTGCCAGCAGTTTTGGTGGCACCGGGGAGCTGTTTTTT.

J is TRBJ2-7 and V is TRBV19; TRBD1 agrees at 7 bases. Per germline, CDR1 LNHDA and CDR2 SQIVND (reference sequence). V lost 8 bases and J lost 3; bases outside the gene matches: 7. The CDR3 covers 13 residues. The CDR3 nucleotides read TGTGCCAGTGCCCCGGGACAGAGCTACGAGCAGTACTTC. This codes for CASAPGQSYEQYF.

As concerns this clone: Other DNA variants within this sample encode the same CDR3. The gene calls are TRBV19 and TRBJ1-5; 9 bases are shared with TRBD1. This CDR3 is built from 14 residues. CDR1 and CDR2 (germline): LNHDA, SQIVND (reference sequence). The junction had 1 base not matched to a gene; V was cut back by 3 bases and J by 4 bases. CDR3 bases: TGTGCCAGTAGTATTGGGACAGGGAATCAGCCCCAGCATTTT. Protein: CASSIGTGNQPQHF. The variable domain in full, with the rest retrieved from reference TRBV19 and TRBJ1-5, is DGGITQSPKYLFRKEGQNVTLSCEQNLNHDAMYWYRQDPGQGLRLIYYSQIVNDFQKGDIAEGYSVSREKKESFPLTVTSAQKNPTAFYLCASSIGTGNQPQHFGDGTRLSIL.

In DNA form, the CDR3 reads TGTGCCAGCTCACCCGGAGGTTATCAGCCCCAGCATTTT. Residues: CASSPGGYQPQHF. This sequence joins TRBV18 and TRBJ1-5; D gene ambiguous. V lost 3 bases, J lost 5 bases, and 8 bases lay in between. Germline V CDR1 and CDR2: KGHSH, LQKENI. The CDR3 has 13 amino acids.

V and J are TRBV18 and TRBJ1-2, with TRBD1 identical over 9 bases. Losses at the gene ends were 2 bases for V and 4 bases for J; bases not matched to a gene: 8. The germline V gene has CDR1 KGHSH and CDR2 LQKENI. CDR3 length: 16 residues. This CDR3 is CASSPNPTGGLYGYTF. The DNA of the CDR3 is TGTGCCAGCTCACCAAATCCAACAGGGGGCCTCTATGGCTACACCTTC.

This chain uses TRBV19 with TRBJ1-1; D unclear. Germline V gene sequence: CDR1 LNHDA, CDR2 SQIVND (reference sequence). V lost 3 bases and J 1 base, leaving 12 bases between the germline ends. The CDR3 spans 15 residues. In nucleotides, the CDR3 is TGTGCCAGTAGTATGAGGAGTCCGCCGAACACTGAAGCTTTCTTT. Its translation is CASSMRSPPNTEAFF.

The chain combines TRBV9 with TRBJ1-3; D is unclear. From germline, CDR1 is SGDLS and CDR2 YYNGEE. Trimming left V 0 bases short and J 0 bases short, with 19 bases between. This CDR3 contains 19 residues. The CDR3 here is CASSVAPGPTLHSGNTIYF. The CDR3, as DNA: TGTGCCAGCAGCGTAGCCCCTGGCCCTACACTCCACTCTGGAAACACCATATATTTT.